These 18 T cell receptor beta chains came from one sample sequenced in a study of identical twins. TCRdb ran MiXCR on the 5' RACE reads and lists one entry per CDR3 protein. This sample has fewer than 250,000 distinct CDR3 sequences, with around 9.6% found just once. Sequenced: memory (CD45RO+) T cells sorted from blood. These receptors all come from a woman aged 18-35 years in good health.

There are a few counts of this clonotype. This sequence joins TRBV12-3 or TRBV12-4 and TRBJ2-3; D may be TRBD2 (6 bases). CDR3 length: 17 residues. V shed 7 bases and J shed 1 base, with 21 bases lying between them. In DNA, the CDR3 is TGTGCCAGCACCCCCCGGGACTGGGCGGTCGGCACAGATACGCAGTATTTT. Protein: CASTPRDWAVGTDTQYF.

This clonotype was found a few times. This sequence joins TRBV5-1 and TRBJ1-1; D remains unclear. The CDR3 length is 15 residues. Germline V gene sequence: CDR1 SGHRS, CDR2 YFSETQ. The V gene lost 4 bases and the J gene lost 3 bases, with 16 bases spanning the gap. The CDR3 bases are TGCGCCAGCAGCCTAGTACCCGGAGGAGACACTGAAGCTTTCTTT. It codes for CASSLVPGGDTEAFF.

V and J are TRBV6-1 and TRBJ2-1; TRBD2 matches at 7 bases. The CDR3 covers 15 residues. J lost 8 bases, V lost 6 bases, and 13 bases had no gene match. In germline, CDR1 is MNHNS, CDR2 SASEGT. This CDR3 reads CASRPLGRENHEQFF. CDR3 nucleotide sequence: TGTGCCAGCAGGCCCCTAGGGCGGGAGAATCATGAGCAGTTCTTC.

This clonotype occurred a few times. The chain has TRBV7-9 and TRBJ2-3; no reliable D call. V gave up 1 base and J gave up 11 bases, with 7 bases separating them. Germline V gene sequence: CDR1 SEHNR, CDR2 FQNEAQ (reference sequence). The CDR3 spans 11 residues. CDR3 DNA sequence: TGTGCCAGCAGCTTAGTAGAACAGCAGTATTTT. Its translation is CASSLVEQQYF.

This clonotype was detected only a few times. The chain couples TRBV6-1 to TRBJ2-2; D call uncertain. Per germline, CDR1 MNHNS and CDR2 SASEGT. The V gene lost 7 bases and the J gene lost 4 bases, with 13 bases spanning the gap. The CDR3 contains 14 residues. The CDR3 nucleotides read TGTGCCAGCACCCCGACCTTCGGCACCGGGGAGCTGTTTTTT. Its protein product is CASTPTFGTGELFF.

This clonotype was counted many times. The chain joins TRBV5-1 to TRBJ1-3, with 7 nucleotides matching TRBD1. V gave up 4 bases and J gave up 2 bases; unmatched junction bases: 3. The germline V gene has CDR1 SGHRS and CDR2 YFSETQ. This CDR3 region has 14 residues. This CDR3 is CASSTQGPGNTIYF. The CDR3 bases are TGCGCCAGCAGCACACAGGGGCCTGGAAACACCATATATTTT.

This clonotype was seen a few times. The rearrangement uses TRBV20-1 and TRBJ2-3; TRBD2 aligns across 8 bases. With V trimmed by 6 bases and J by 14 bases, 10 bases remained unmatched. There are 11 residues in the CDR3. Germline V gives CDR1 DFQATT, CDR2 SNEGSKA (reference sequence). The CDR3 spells CSAELAARGYF. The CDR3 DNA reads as TGCAGTGCCGAACTAGCGGCCCGAGGGTATTTT.

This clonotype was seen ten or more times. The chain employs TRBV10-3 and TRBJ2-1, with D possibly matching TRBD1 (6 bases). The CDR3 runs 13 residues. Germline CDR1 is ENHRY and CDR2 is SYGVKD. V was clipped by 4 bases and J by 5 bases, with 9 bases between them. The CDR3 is CAISGGTNNEQFF. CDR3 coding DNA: TGTGCCATCAGTGGGGGGACAAACAATGAGCAGTTCTTC.

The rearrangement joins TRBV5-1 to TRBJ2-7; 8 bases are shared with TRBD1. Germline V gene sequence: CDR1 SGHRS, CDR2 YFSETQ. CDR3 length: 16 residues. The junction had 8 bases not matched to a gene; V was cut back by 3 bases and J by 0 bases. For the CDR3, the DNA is TGCGCCAGCAGCTACCGGACAGGGCCGAGCTCCTACGAGCAGTACTTC. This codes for CASSYRTGPSSYEQYF.

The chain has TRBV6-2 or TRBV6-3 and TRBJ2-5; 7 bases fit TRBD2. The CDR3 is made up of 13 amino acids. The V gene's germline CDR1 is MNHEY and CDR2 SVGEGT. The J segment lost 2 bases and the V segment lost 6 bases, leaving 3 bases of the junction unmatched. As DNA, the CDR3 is TGTGCCAGCAGACAAGCGGGACAAGAGACCCAGTACTTC. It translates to CASRQAGQETQYF.

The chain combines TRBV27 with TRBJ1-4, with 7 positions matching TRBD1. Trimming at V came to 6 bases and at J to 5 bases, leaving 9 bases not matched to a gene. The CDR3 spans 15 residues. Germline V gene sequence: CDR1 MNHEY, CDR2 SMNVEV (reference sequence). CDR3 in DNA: TGTGCCAGCAGGGTGGGGCAGACAGGGAATGAAAAACTGTTTTTT. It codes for CASRVGQTGNEKLFF. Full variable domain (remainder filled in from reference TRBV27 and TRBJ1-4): EAQVTQNPRYLITVTGKKLTVTCSQNMNHEYMSWYRQDPGLGLRQIYYSMNVEVTDKGDVPEGYKVSRKEKRNFPLILESPSPNQTSLYFCASRVGQTGNEKLFFGSGTQLSVL.

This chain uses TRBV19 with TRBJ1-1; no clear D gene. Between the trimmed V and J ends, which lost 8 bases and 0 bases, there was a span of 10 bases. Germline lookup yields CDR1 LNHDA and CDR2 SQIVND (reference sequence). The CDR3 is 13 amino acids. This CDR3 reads CASEDNLNTEAFF. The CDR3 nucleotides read TGTGCCAGTGAAGACAATCTGAACACTGAAGCTTTCTTT.

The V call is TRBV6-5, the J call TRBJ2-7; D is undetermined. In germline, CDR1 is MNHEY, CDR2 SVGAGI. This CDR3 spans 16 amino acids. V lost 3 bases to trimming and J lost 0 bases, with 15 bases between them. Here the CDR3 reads CASSYSLDKSSYEQYF. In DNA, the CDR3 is TGTGCCAGCAGTTATAGCCTTGATAAGAGCTCCTACGAGCAGTACTTC.

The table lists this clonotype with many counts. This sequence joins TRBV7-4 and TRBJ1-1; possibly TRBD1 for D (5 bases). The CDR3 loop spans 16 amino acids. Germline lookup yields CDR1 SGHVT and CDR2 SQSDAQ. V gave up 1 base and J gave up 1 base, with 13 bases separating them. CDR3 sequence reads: CASSLGGGGRNTEAFF. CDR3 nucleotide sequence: TGTGCCAGCAGCTTAGGGGGTGGGGGGAGGAACACTGAAGCTTTCTTT.

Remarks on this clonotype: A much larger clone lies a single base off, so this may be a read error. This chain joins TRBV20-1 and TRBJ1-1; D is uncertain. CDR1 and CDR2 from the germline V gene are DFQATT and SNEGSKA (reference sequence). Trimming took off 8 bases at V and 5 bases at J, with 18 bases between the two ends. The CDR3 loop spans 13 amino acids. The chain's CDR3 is CSPQDGFWTEAFF. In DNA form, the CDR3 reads TGCAGTCCCCAGGACGGTTTTTGGACTGAAGCTTTCTTT.

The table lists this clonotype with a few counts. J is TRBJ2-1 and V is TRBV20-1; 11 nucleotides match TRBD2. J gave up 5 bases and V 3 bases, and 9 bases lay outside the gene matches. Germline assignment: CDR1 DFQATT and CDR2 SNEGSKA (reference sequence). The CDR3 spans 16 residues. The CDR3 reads CSASLAGGPSNNEQFF. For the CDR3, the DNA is TGCAGTGCTAGTTTAGCGGGAGGGCCTTCTAACAATGAGCAGTTCTTC.

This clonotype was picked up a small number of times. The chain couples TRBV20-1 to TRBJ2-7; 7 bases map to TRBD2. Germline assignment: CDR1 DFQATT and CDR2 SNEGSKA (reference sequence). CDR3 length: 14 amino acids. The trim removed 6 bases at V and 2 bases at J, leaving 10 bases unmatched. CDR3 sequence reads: CSARVGGSPYEQYF. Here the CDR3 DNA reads TGCAGTGCGAGGGTGGGAGGGTCCCCCTACGAGCAGTACTTC.

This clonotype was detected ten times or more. CDR3 bases: TGTGCCAGCAGGGTCACCGAGATCACTGAAGCTTTCTTT. Amino acid sequence: CASRVTEITEAFF. This chain links TRBV12-3 or TRBV12-4 with TRBJ1-1; D is uncertain. This CDR3 has 13 amino acids. V lost 6 bases, J lost 4 bases, and 12 bases lay in between.